This T cell receptor (beta chain) was captured in a study of T cell responses to AZD1222 COVID-19 vaccine. Germline V gene lookup returns CDR1 MNHEY and CDR2 SVGAGI. V dropped 5 bases and J dropped 6; count of bases not matched to a gene: 5. The CDR3 has 13 amino acids. Sequencing used immunoSEQ multiplex PCR; TCRdb keeps in-frame clones, though not all of them. The sample holds about 180,000 clones, 85% to 90% seen once. The clonotype comes from an adult who received the MenACWY meningococcal vaccine as a control. Material: peripheral blood, obtained 28 days after the second dose of the MenACWY control vaccine. This chain connects TRBV6-5 to TRBJ1-1, with TRBD1 identical over 8 bases. CDR3 sequence: CASSLLQGAEAFF. As DNA, the CDR3 is TGTGCCAGCAGTCTCTTACAGGGGGCTGAAGCTTTCTTT.